The 11 T cell receptor beta chains in this list originate from one sample, sequenced in a study of T-cell reconstitution after alpha-beta-depleted transplantation in children. Unique molecular identifiers featured in how the TCRbeta library was prepared. Using its own MiXCR run on the PCR reads, TCRdb lists one record per CDR3 protein. This sample carries some 300,000 distinct CDR3 sequences, 10% of them seen once, and the ten largest clones take around 2.4%. The source material was PBMCs from the stem cell graft donor, sampled from the stem cell graft. These receptors all stem from a human donor who donated a stem cell graft to a child with acute lymphoblastic leukemia.

The V gene is TRBV29-1, the J gene TRBJ2-2; possibly TRBD1 or TRBD2 for D (5 bases each). Germline V lookup: CDR1 SQVTM, CDR2 ANQGSEA. The CDR3 is made up of 13 amino acids. Between the trimmed V and J ends, which lost 4 bases and 5 bases, there was a span of 11 bases. CDR3 in amino acids: CSVVWGGTGELFF. In DNA form, the CDR3 reads TGCAGCGTTGTGTGGGGCGGGACCGGGGAGCTGTTTTTT.

The genes are TRBV18 and TRBJ2-7, with D possibly being TRBD2 (6 bases). The V gene lost 3 bases and the J gene lost 7 bases, with 16 bases spanning the gap. Germline assignment: CDR1 KGHSH and CDR2 LQKENI. The CDR3 is 14 residues long. The CDR3 DNA reads as TGTGCCAGCTCACCCGGGACTGACTCCGGGGAGCAGTACTTC. Amino acids: CASSPGTDSGEQYF.

The chain uses TRBV29-1 and TRBJ1-2; D is unresolved. Germline V lookup: CDR1 SQVTM, CDR2 ANQGSEA. The CDR3 contains 12 residues. The ends were cut back, 2 bases at V and 10 bases at J, with 14 bases in the middle. In DNA, the CDR3 is TGCAGCGTTGAAATGGCGTCAATGACCTACACCTTC. This gives the protein CSVEMASMTYTF.

This chain joins TRBV5-1 and TRBJ2-2; 8 nucleotides match TRBD2. V lost 1 base, J lost 6 bases, and 5 bases stayed unmatched. Germline V CDR1 and CDR2: SGHRS, YFSETQ. The CDR3 is 15 residues long. The CDR3 sequence: CASSLSGRSAGELFF. CDR3 DNA sequence: TGCGCCAGCAGCTTGAGCGGGAGAAGCGCCGGGGAGCTGTTTTTT. Combining the CDR3 with reference TRBV5-1 and TRBJ2-2 gives the whole variable domain KAGVTQTPRYLIKTRGQQVTLSCSPISGHRSVSWYQQTPGQGLQFLFEYFSETQRNKGNFPGRFSGRQFSNSRSEMNVSTLELGDSALYLCASSLSGRSAGELFFGEGSRLTVL.

The rearrangement uses TRBV7-9 and TRBJ2-6; TRBD1 aligns across 8 bases. The CDR3 totals 15 residues. CDR1 is SEHNR and CDR2 is FQNEAQ in the germline V gene (reference sequence). The V and J ends lost 5 bases and 5 bases, in that order; junction bases with no gene match: 5. CDR3 DNA sequence: TGTGCCAGCAGCCTCGGACAGGGCCGGGCCAACGTCCTGACTTTC. Protein: CASSLGQGRANVLTF. Combining the CDR3 with reference TRBV7-9 and TRBJ2-6 gives the whole variable domain DTGVSQNPRHKITKRGQNVTFRCDPISEHNRLYWYRQTLGQGPEFLTYFQNEAQLEKSRLLSDRFSAERPKGSFSTLEIQRTEQGDSAMYLCASSLGQGRANVLTFGAGSRLTVL.

The DNA of the CDR3 is TGTGCCGCCAAGGGGGCGTACGATGACGAGCAGTACTTC. The encoded protein is CAAKGAYDDEQYF. The chain carries TRBV27 and TRBJ2-7, with TRBD1 matching over 7 bases. Germline CDR1 reads MNHEY; CDR2 reads SMNVEV (reference sequence). With 11 bases clipped from V and 5 bases from J, the junction kept 12 bases outside the gene matches. The CDR3 sequence is 13 residues long.

The sample holds a few counts of this clonotype. The rearrangement uses TRBV5-5 and TRBJ2-5; TRBD1 aligns across 7 bases. The CDR3 extends over 14 amino acids. Trimming removed 4 bases from V and 2 bases from J; junction bases left unmatched: 5. The germline gives CDR1 SGHKS, CDR2 YYEKEE (reference sequence). The CDR3 region is CASSAPGQQETQYF. DNA for the CDR3: TGTGCCAGCAGCGCCCCGGGACAGCAAGAGACCCAGTACTTC.

This clonotype was recorded a few times. The V call is TRBV12-3 or TRBV12-4, the J call TRBJ2-2; perhaps TRBD1 as D (5 bases). The CDR3 has 16 amino acids. Between the trimmed V and J ends, which lost 3 bases and 2 bases, there was a span of 13 bases. The CDR3 loop reads CASSFRGYSNTGELFF. Written as DNA, the CDR3 is TGTGCCAGCAGTTTTAGGGGTTACAGTAACACCGGGGAGCTGTTTTTT.

This rearrangement joins TRBV4-1 to TRBJ2-1; D may be TRBD2 (6 bases). The CDR3 spans 15 residues. Germline V gives CDR1 MGHRA, CDR2 YSYEKL. The germline V and J ends were trimmed by 0 bases and 9 bases, with 15 bases remaining between them. CDR3 bases: TGCGCCAGCAGCCAAGATTGGAGGGGAGGTGGTGAGCAGTTCTTC. Its translation is CASSQDWRGGGEQFF.

The genes are TRBV7-9 and TRBJ2-3; D not certain. The CDR3 has 13 residues. With 6 bases removed from V and 0 bases from J, the gap between germline ends came to 7 bases. Germline V gives CDR1 SEHNR, CDR2 FQNEAQ (reference sequence). CDR3 amino acids: CASRPGSTDTQYF. Here the CDR3 DNA reads TGTGCCAGCAGGCCCGGGAGCACAGATACGCAGTATTTT.

This clonotype was counted many times. The DNA for the CDR3 is TGCGCCAGCAGCACCGACTACGAGCAGTACTTC. Translated: CASSTDYEQYF. The J gene is TRBJ2-7, the V gene TRBV5-1; D is unclear. Trimming took off 4 bases at V and 3 bases at J, with 5 bases between the two ends. The CDR3 has 11 amino acids. The V gene's germline CDR1 is SGHRS and CDR2 YFSETQ.